This T cell receptor (beta chain) was captured in a study of blood T cell repertoires in COVID-19. Study-wide context: PBMCs, B-cell-depleted T cells, or T cells provided the cDNA or gDNA that made up the material.

Sequencing was performed with immunoSEQ multiplex PCR; in TCRdb, only in-frame clones are kept and a portion is missing. This table holds some 180,000 clones, 80% to 85% found once. The germline gives CDR1 MNHEY, CDR2 SVGAGI. This CDR3 is built from 14 residues. With 6 bases removed from V and 3 bases from J, the gap between germline ends came to 12 bases. The receptor was isolated from a man aged 65 to 85 with active or convalescent COVID-19. V and J are TRBV6-5 and TRBJ1-5; D perhaps matches TRBD1 (5 bases). Sequencing was carried out using peripheral blood. Here the CDR3 reads CASRAGHINQPQHF. CDR3 nucleotides: TGTGCCAGCAGGGCTGGACACATCAATCAGCCCCAGCATTTT.